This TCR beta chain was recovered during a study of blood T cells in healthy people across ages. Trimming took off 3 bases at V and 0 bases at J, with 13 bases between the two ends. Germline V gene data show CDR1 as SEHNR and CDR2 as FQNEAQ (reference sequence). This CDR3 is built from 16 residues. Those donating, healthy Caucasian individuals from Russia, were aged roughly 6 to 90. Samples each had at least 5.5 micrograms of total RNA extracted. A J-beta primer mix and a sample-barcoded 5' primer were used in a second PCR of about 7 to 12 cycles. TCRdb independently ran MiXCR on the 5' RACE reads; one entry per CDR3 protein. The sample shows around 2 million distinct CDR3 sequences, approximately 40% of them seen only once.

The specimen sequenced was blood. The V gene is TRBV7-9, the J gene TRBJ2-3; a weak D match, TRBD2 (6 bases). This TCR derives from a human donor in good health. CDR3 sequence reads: CASSFPGGPSTDTQYF. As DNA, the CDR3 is TGTGCCAGCAGCTTCCCCGGGGGACCTAGCACAGATACGCAGTATTTT.